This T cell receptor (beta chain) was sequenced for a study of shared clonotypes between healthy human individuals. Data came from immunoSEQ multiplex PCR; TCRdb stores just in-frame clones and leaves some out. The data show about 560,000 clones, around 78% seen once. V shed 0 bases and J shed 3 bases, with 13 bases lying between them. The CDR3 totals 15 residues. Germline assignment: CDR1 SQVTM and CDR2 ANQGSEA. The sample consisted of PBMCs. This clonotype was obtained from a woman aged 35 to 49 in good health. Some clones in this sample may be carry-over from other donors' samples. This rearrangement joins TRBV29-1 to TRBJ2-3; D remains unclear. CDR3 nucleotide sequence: TGCAGCGTTGAAGATTCCAGAATCGGTACAGATACGCAGTATTTT. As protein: CSVEDSRIGTDTQYF.